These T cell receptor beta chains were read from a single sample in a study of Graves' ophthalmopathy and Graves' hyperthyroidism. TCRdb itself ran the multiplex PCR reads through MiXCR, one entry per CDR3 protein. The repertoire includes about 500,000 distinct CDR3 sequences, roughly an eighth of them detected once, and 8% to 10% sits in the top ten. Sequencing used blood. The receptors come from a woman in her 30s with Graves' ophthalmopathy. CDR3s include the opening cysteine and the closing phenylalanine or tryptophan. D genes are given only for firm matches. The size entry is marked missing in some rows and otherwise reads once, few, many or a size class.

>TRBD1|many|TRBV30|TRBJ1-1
CAWSGDRIRRTEAFF
TGTGCCTGGAGTGGGGACAGGATTCGGAGGACTGAAGCTTTCTTT
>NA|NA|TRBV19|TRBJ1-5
CASMGAGLQPQHF
TGTGCCAGTATGGGCGCAGGGCTTCAGCCTCAGCATTTT
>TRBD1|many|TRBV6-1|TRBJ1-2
CASSEVRDRANGYGYTF
TGTGCCAGCAGTGAAGTAAGGGACAGGGCGAACGGCTATGGCTACACCTTC
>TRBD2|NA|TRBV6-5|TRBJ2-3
CASSYRGGSADTQYF
TGTGCCAGCAGTTACCGGGGGGGCTCAGCAGATACGCAGTATTTT
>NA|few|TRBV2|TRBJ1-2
CASSGRGGARRNGYTF
TGTGCCAGCAGCGGACGGGGGGGGGCGAGGCGTAATGGCTACACCTTC
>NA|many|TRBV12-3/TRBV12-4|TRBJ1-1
CASSRDTLGDTEAFF
TGTGCCAGCAGTAGGGACACGTTGGGGGATACTGAAGCTTTCTTT
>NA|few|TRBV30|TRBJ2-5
CAWSQTGMETQYF
TGTGCCTGGAGCCAGACTGGAATGGAGACCCAGTACTTC
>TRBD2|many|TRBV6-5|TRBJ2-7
CASSYGSGGSSYEQYF
TGTGCCAGCAGTTACGGCTCGGGGGGGTCCTCCTACGAGCAGTACTTC
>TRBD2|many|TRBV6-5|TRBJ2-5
CASSYWASGKGETQYF
TGTGCCAGCAGTTATTGGGCTAGCGGTAAAGGAGAGACCCAGTACTTC
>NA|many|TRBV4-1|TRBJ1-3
CASSQVGRGSGNTIYF
TGCGCCAGCAGCCAAGTTGGGAGGGGCTCTGGAAACACCATATATTTT
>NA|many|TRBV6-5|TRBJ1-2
CASSSRATGSGGYTF
TGTGCCAGCAGTTCTCGGGCGACCGGCAGCGGTGGCTACACCTTC
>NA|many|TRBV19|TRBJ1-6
CASSGAGNSPLHF
TGTGCCAGTTCAGGGGCAGGAAATTCACCCCTCCACTTT
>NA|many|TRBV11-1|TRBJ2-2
CASSFGEAGELFF
TGTGCCAGCAGCTTCGGAGAGGCCGGGGAGCTGTTTTTT
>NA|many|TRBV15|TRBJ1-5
CATSSPAGAIQPQHF
TGTGCCACCAGCTCACCGGCGGGGGCCATTCAGCCCCAGCATTTT
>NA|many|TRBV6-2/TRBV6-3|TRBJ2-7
CASSYSSDELKRIYEQYF
TGTGCCAGCAGTTACTCGTCTGATGAACTTAAACGAATCTACGAGCAGTACTTC
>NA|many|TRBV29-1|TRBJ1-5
CSVVAGGRDSNQPQHF
TGCAGCGTTGTCGCGGGGGGCAGGGATAGCAATCAGCCCCAGCATTTT
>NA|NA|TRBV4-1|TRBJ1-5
CASSLSGLGNQPQHF
TGCGCCAGCAGCCTTTCGGGGCTAGGCAATCAGCCCCAGCATTTT
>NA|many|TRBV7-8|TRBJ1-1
CASSATGDNTEAFF
TGTGCCAGCAGCGCGACAGGAGATAACACTGAAGCTTTCTTT
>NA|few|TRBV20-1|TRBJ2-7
CSPRSWTGDEQYF
TGCAGTCCTCGAAGTTGGACCGGCGACGAGCAGTACTTC
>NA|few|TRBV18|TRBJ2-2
CASSPRGAGANTGELFF
TGTGCCAGCTCACCCAGAGGGGCAGGCGCGAACACCGGGGAGCTGTTTTTT
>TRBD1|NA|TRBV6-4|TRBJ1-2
CASSPLQGYYTF
TGTGCCAGCAGTCCTCTACAGGGGTACTACACCTTC
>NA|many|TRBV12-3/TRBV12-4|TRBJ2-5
CASRVAETGTQYF
TGTGCCAGCAGGGTAGCGGAGACGGGGACCCAGTACTTC
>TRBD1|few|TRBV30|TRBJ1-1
CAYSRGPGTNTEAFF
TGTGCCTATTCAAGGGGGCCAGGGACGAACACTGAAGCTTTCTTT
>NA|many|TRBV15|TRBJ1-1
CATSNRRSHTEAFF
TGTGCCACCAGCAATCGACGAAGTCACACTGAAGCTTTCTTT
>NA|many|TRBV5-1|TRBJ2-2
CASSLSSGANTGELFF
TGCGCCAGCAGCTTGTCGTCGGGGGCGAACACCGGGGAGCTGTTTTTT